The T cell receptor (beta chain) described here comes from a study of T cell clonotyping in hematopoietic cell transplantation. The protocol was immunoSEQ multiplex PCR, while the TCRdb copy is restricted to in-frame clones and leaves out a portion. The repertoire holds 10,000 or so clones, with roughly nine tenths as singletons. Recipient blood drawn about 28 days pretransplant and days 30, 100, 180 after. The clonotype was recovered from a human patient who had an allogeneic stem cell transplant, so the T cells may come from the graft donor. The donor label of this sample is uncertain. Some clones in this sample may be carry-over from other donors' samples. The sequencing here drew on PBMCs, taken 180 days after allogeneic stem cell transplant.

CDR3 DNA: TGTGCCAGCAGTTCTAACAGGCAGTTGGCCGGGGAGCTGTTTTTT. It specifies CASSSNRQLAGELFF. The chain recombines TRBV5-4 with TRBJ2-2; tentatively, D is TRBD1 (5 bases). V was shortened by 5 bases and J by 6 bases, with 17 bases between the two germline ends. CDR3 length equals 15 residues. CDR1 is SGHNT, CDR2 YYREEE, per germline (reference sequence).